Listed below are T cell receptor beta chains from one sample, sequenced in a study of blood T cell repertoires in COVID-19. The repertoire was sequenced with immunoSEQ multiplex PCR; TCRdb's copy has only in-frame clones and lacks some. Here the sample spans 150,000 or so clones, around 85% being singletons. Sequenced material: peripheral blood. Receptor source: a woman in her sixties with acute or convalescent COVID-19. Both conserved end residues are part of each CDR3. A D gene is named only where the DNA matches it firmly. Clone size is stated in some rows and not others, as once, few, many or a class when expanded.

>NA|NA|TRBV11-2|TRBJ2-4
TGTGCCAGCAGCTTAGACCCAGGACTAAGTACAAACATTCAGTACTTC
CASSLDPGLSTNIQYF
>NA|NA|TRBV14|TRBJ2-3
TGTGCCAGCAGCCAAGAACAGCATAGCACAGATACGCAGTATTTT
CASSQEQHSTDTQYF
>NA|NA|TRBV24-1|TRBJ2-1
TGTGCCACTGCGGCGGCGGGACCAACCTACAATGAGCAGTTCTTC
CATAAAGPTYNEQFF
>few|TRBD1|TRBV10-2|TRBJ1-2
TGCGCCAGCAGTGACCCGGGACAGGGGGCGTTGGGCTACACCTTC
CASSDPGQGALGYTF
>NA|TRBD1|TRBV6-5|TRBJ2-3
TGTGCCAGCAGTCCCGGACAGGGGACAGATACGCAGTATTTT
CASSPGQGTDTQYF
>NA|TRBD1|TRBV28|TRBJ1-5
TGTGCCAGCAGTTCCAGGGGGCATCAGCCCCAGCATTTT
CASSSRGHQPQHF
>NA|NA|TRBV19|TRBJ2-1
TGTGCCAGTTCACGAGCGCTCGAGACAGCCTACAATGAGCAGTTCTTC
CASSRALETAYNEQFF
>NA|NA|TRBV7-9|TRBJ1-2
TGTGCCAGCAGCTTAATGGGACAAGTCAGTGGCTACACCTTC
CASSLMGQVSGYTF
>NA|NA|TRBV2|TRBJ1-1
TGTGCCAGCAGTGTTGTGGGGCCGAACACTGAAGCTTTCTTT
CASSVVGPNTEAFF
>NA|TRBD1|TRBV10-3|TRBJ1-1
TGTGCCATCAGTGAGGTGCCGGGACAGGGTTACACTGAAGCTTTCTTT
CAISEVPGQGYTEAFF
>NA|NA|TRBV29-1|TRBJ1-1
TGCAGCGGGAGGGGACTCCAGAACACTGAAGCTTTCTTT
CSGRGLQNTEAFF
>NA|TRBD1|TRBV19|TRBJ2-3
TGTGCCAGTAGTACACAGGGGTTCACAGATACGCAGTATTTT
CASSTQGFTDTQYF
>NA|NA|TRBV12-5|TRBJ1-2
TGTGCTAGTGGTTTGGTACCAGGATACTCTAACTATGGCTACACCTTC
CASGLVPGYSNYGYTF
>NA|TRBD1|TRBV6-4|TRBJ1-6
TGTGCCAGCAGTGACAGGGGGCCGGGTTCACCCCTCCACTTT
CASSDRGPGSPLHF
>NA|NA|TRBV21-1|TRBJ1-5
TGTGCCAGCAGCAAAGGAGTGACGGGGAACAATCAGCCCCAGCATTTT
CASSKGVTGNNQPQHF